Listed below are T cell receptor beta chains from one sample, sequenced in a study of T cell responses to AZD1222 COVID-19 vaccine. Assay used: immunoSEQ multiplex PCR; TCRdb lists only in-frame clones, some missing. This sample has 150,000 to 190,000 clones, with about 89% found just once. The source material was peripheral blood, sampled 28 days after the second AZD1222 dose. The receptors originated from an adult who received the AZD1222 COVID-19 vaccine. The CDR3 runs from the conserved cysteine through the conserved F or W. D genes are given only for firm matches. Size is omitted from some rows. Given values are once, few, many or a class for expanded clones.

d_call clone_size j_call v_call cdr3_aa cdr3_nt
- - TRBJ1-1 TRBV10-3 CAISESRSPAVNTEAFF TGTGCCATCAGTGAGTCGAGAAGTCCAGCCGTTAACACTGAAGCTTTCTTT
TRBD1 - TRBJ1-1 TRBV18 CASSDTQGNAEAFF TGTGCCAGCTCCGACACACAGGGGAACGCTGAAGCTTTCTTT
- - TRBJ2-5 TRBV6-6 CASMGAGETQYF TGTGCCAGCATGGGGGCAGGAGAGACCCAGTACTTC
- - TRBJ1-4 TRBV28 CASQGPLAEKLFF TGTGCCTCCCAGGGACCTTTGGCTGAAAAACTGTTTTTT
- - TRBJ2-7 TRBV7-9 CASSLSRGLDEQYF TGTGCCAGCAGCTTAAGTCGGGGGCTGGACGAGCAGTACTTC
- - TRBJ1-6 TRBV30 CAWSLRQSSYNSPLHF TGTGCCTGGAGTTTGAGACAGAGCTCCTATAATTCACCCCTCCACTTT
TRBD1 - TRBJ1-2 TRBV25-1 CASSDRDRDIYGYTF TGTGCCAGCAGTGACCGGGACAGGGACATTTATGGCTACACCTTC
- - TRBJ2-3 TRBV10-3 CAISGGTVSDTQYF TGTGCCATCAGTGGGGGGACCGTATCAGATACGCAGTATTTT
- - TRBJ2-2 TRBV6-2/TRBV6-3 CASSTLAPGELFF TGTGCCAGCAGCACTCTAGCGCCCGGGGAGCTGTTTTTT
TRBD2 - TRBJ2-3 TRBV5-1 CASNGRGVSTDTQYF TGCGCCAGCAACGGGAGGGGGGTTAGCACAGATACGCAGTATTTT
- - TRBJ1-5 TRBV6-5 CAVQRPNQPQHF TGTGCCGTCCAGAGACCCAATCAGCCCCAGCATTTT
- - TRBJ2-2 TRBV9 CASSVDPGNTGELFF TGTGCCAGCAGCGTAGATCCAGGGAACACCGGGGAGCTGTTTTTT
TRBD1 - TRBJ1-5 TRBV2 CASRKGTGGDQPQHF TGTGCCAGCAGGAAGGGGACAGGAGGGGATCAGCCCCAGCATTTT
- - TRBJ2-7 TRBV3-1/TRBV3-2 CASSQTAYEQYF TGTGCCAGCAGCCAGACCGCCTACGAGCAGTACTTC
TRBD2 - TRBJ2-1 TRBV28 CASSLTSGVSRRFF TGTGCCAGCAGTTTGACTAGCGGGGTTTCGCGGAGGTTCTTC
- - TRBJ1-1 TRBV7-3 CAKVTGDPDAAEAFF TGTGCCAAGGTGACGGGGGACCCCGATGCAGCTGAAGCTTTCTTT
- - TRBJ1-2 TRBV28 CASSFWDIYGYTF TGTGCCAGCAGTTTTTGGGACATCTATGGCTACACCTTC
TRBD1 - TRBJ1-5 TRBV28 CASSSRQGAGNQPQHF TGTGCCAGCAGTTCTCGACAGGGGGCTGGCAATCAGCCCCAGCATTTT
- once TRBJ2-1 TRBV5-4 CASSQTSVFYNEQFF TGTGCCAGCAGCCAGACTAGTGTTTTCTACAATGAGCAGTTCTTC
- - TRBJ1-4 TRBV18 CASSPGKGGGEKLFF TGTGCCAGCTCACCGGGTAAGGGTGGGGGTGAAAAACTGTTTTTT
- - TRBJ2-6 TRBV9 CASSVGGVRANVLTF TGTGCCAGCAGCGTCGGGGGAGTTAGGGCCAACGTCCTGACTTTC
- - TRBJ1-1 TRBV2 CASSAIGGFTEAFF TGTGCCAGCAGTGCCATTGGTGGGTTCACTGAAGCTTTCTTT
- - TRBJ2-3 TRBV11-2 CASSLDPPGLSTQYF TGTGCCAGCAGCTTAGATCCCCCTGGACTCTCGACGCAGTATTTT